The present entry profiles one TCR beta chain with its context. Its antigen is not known. The CDR3 covers 13 residues. Germline V CDR1 and CDR2: SEHNR, FQNEAQ (reference sequence). With V trimmed by 3 bases and J by 8 bases, 5 bases remained unmatched. Sequencing used immunoSEQ multiplex PCR; TCRdb keeps in-frame clones, though not all of them. The sample includes 150,000 or so clones, nearly 90% of them seen just once. The record originates from a study of radiation and T cells in renal cell carcinoma. Time point indicated: baseline pretreatment blood. Treatment indicated: 15 Gy SBRT to primary tumor, nephrectomy 4 weeks later. Radiation-treated patients gave blood at baseline, week 2 and week 4. This renal cell carcinoma was of the clear cell type. General study findings and limits: Top tumor clonotypes rose in blood 2 weeks post-radiation, then contracted.

The sample in question was blood, obtained from a patient whose treatment included radiotherapy and nephrectomy. This TCR came from a woman aged 45-65 years with renal cell carcinoma. The J gene is TRBJ1-2, the V gene TRBV7-9; 8 positions agree with TRBD1. The CDR3 region is CASSFGQGTGYTF. The CDR3, as DNA: TGTGCCAGCAGCTTCGGACAGGGAACCGGCTACACCTTC. The variable domain in full, with the rest retrieved from reference TRBV7-9 and TRBJ1-2, is DTGVSQNPRHKITKRGQNVTFRCDPISEHNRLYWYRQTLGQGPEFLTYFQNEAQLEKSRLLSDRFSAERPKGSFSTLEIQRTEQGDSAMYLCASSFGQGTGYTFGSGTRLTVV.